This TCR beta chain was sequenced in a study of hypomethylating agent response in myelodysplastic syndrome. Whole-study context: Of patients, 8 of 11 got azacitidine and 3 of 11 decitabine.

Produced via immunoSEQ multiplex PCR; TCRdb's table is partial and in-frame only. The profile shows thousands of clones, approximately 78% of them singletons. T-cell subsets were not sorted; bulk bone marrow was analyzed. This TCR was recovered from a human donor with myelodysplastic syndrome. This specimen was bone marrow, taken before or after starting hypomethylating agent treatment for myelodysplastic syndrome (not recorded which).

The CDR3 is CAWSDRNPNIQYF. DNA for the CDR3: TGTGCCTGGAGTGACAGGAATCCAAACATTCAGTACTTC. This chain uses TRBV30 with TRBJ2-4; possibly TRBD1 for D (5 bases). The CDR3 is 13 amino acids. Germline V gene lookup returns CDR1 GTSNPN and CDR2 SVGIG (reference sequence). Trimming took off 1 base at V and 6 bases at J, with 10 bases between the two ends. Full variable domain (outside the CDR3, taken from reference TRBV30 and TRBJ2-4): SQTIHQWPATLVQPVGSPLSLECTVEGTSNPNLYWYRQAAGRGLQLLFYSVGIGQISSEVPQNLSASRPQDRQFILSSKKLLLSDSGFYLCAWSDRNPNIQYFGAGTRLSVL.